A single sample is the source of the 14 T cell receptor beta chains below, sequenced in a study of PD-1 blockade in classical Hodgkin lymphoma. TCRdb's copy holds only in-frame clones and misses some; the assay was immunoSEQ multiplex PCR. Among roughly 100,000 clones, roughly 91% were seen once, and the ten largest hold 2%. As for time point: cycle 4 day 1 (C4D1), after 6 weeks of nivolumab. The patients all showed relapse after autologous stem cell transplantation, while their brentuximab vedotin exposure varied. This material consisted of peripheral blood mononuclear cells (PBMCs), taken before the fourth cycle of nivolumab. The receptors were gathered from a human donor with classical Hodgkin lymphoma.

J is TRBJ2-3 and V is TRBV6-6, with 9 bases identical to TRBD1. V gave up 6 bases and J gave up 1 base; unmatched junction bases: 2. CDR1 is MNHNY and CDR2 is SVGAGI in the germline V gene (reference sequence). The CDR3 has 14 residues. This chain's CDR3 is CASRRDRGTDTQYF. The CDR3 coding sequence is TGTGCCAGCAGGAGGGACAGGGGCACAGATACGCAGTATTTT.

The chain links TRBV11-3 to TRBJ2-1; D is unclear. Trimming shortened V by 2 bases and J by 7 bases, and 15 bases separated the two germline ends. Germline CDR1 and CDR2: SGHNT and YENEEA. The CDR3 spans 15 residues. The CDR3 bases are TGTGCCAGCAGCTTATACGGTCCCCAGGCGAATGAGCAGTTCTTC. Protein sequence: CASSLYGPQANEQFF.

The chain uses TRBV6-1 and TRBJ1-5; unclear D gene. The CDR3 loop spans 15 amino acids. The germline CDR1 and CDR2 sequences are MNHNS and SASEGT. Trimming took off 4 bases at V and 0 bases at J, with 10 bases between the two ends. The CDR3 here is CASSVSTNSNQPQHF. In DNA form, the CDR3 reads TGTGCCAGCAGTGTATCCACAAATAGCAATCAGCCCCAGCATTTT.

J is TRBJ2-7 and V is TRBV21-1; TRBD1, the table's D call, lacks a check against the DNA. TRBV21-1 is noted as a pseudogene. The CDR3 spans 15 residues. This CDR3 is CASSIRRDREYEQYF. In DNA form, the CDR3 reads TGTGCCAGCAGCATTCGCCGGGACAGGGAGTACGAGCAGTACTTC.

The chain uses TRBV29-1 and TRBJ2-7; perhaps TRBD2 as D (5 bases). The CDR3 is 14 residues long. CDR1 is SQVTM and CDR2 is ANQGSEA in the germline V gene. V shed 7 bases and J shed 0 bases, with 16 bases lying between them. The CDR3 spells CSAAGGLGSYEQYF. Here the CDR3 DNA reads TGCAGCGCTGCCGGTGGACTCGGCTCCTACGAGCAGTACTTC.

The chain combines TRBV10-3 with TRBJ2-7; TRBD2 aligns across 7 bases. V trimming: 1 base; J trimming: 3 bases; junction bases outside the gene matches: 9. The CDR3 is made up of 16 amino acids. Germline lookup yields CDR1 ENHRY and CDR2 SYGVKD. CDR3 DNA: TGTGCCATCAGTGAGTTCCGTCAGGGAGGGCTCTACGAGCAGTACTTC. This translates into CAISEFRQGGLYEQYF.

The chain recombines TRBV5-6 with TRBJ2-3; no clear D gene. Trimming took off 1 base at V and 2 bases at J, with 14 bases between the two ends. The CDR3 extends over 16 amino acids. Per the germline V gene, CDR1 is SGHDT and CDR2 is YYEEEE. The CDR3 nucleotides read TGTGCCAGCAGCTTGTTCGTGGGCGGAATCACAGATACGCAGTATTTT. Translation: CASSLFVGGITDTQYF.

The V and J genes are TRBV23-1 and TRBJ1-5; D gene uncertain. TRBV23-1 is sorted into the ORF group, with uncertain function. V was shortened by 1 base and J by 0 bases, with 22 bases between the two germline ends. The CDR3 has 20 residues. In DNA form, the CDR3 reads TGCGCCAGCAGTCAATATCTCATATTGGACCGATCCTTTAGCAATCAGCCCCAGCATTTT. This gives the protein CASSQYLILDRSFSNQPQHF.

The V gene is TRBV28, the J gene TRBJ2-5; D possibly corresponds to TRBD1 (6 bases). CDR3 size: 15 residues. V was shortened by 2 bases and J by 7 bases, with 17 bases between the two germline ends. Germline loops: CDR1 MDHEN, CDR2 SYDVKM. CDR3 residues: CASSLDPRQAGTQYF. In DNA, the CDR3 is TGTGCCAGCAGTTTAGACCCCAGACAGGCAGGGACCCAGTACTTC.

CDR3 nucleotides: TGTGCCAGCAGCCAAGGGCCAGGGGGGGGTCCGATTAATGAAAAACTGTTTTTT. It translates to CASSQGPGGGPINEKLFF. The V gene is TRBV4-2, the J gene TRBJ1-4, with 7 positions matching TRBD1. Germline values: CDR1 LGHNA, CDR2 YNFKEQ. The CDR3 runs 18 residues. The V and J ends lost 1 base and 4 bases, in that order; junction bases with no gene match: 12.

V is TRBV5-6 and J is TRBJ1-3, with D possibly TRBD1 on 6 matching bases. Germline CDR1 SGHDT, CDR2 YYEEEE. Trimming took off 4 bases at V and 0 bases at J, with 17 bases between the two ends. This CDR3 contains 17 residues. The chain's CDR3 is CASSQRQVPVSGNTIYF. CDR3 DNA sequence: TGTGCCAGCAGCCAACGACAGGTCCCGGTCTCTGGAAACACCATATATTTT.

The chain recombines TRBV7-6 with TRBJ2-7; D is undetermined. There are 15 residues in the CDR3. From germline, CDR1 is SGHVS and CDR2 FNYEAQ. The V gene lost 2 bases and the J gene lost 1 base, with 12 bases spanning the gap. The CDR3 reads CASSLSPGTSYEQYF. For the CDR3, the DNA is TGTGCCAGCAGCTTAAGCCCGGGCACATCCTACGAGCAGTACTTC.

This chain uses TRBV5-4 with TRBJ2-5; D gene uncertain. The CDR3 length is 16 residues. Trimming removed 3 bases at V and 5 bases at J, with 20 bases between. Looked up from germline, CDR1 is SGHNT and CDR2 is YYREEE (reference sequence). CDR3 sequence reads: CASSSGTRPPGETQYF. In nucleotides, the CDR3 is TGTGCCAGCAGCTCGGGTACACGCCCGCCAGGCGAGACCCAGTACTTC.

J is TRBJ2-7 and V is TRBV7-2; D not resolved. Germline-derived CDR1 and CDR2 are SGHTA and FQGNSA. V lost 1 base, J lost 0 bases, and 10 bases lay in between. This CDR3 has 15 residues. The CDR3 is CASSLVAESSYEQYF. CDR3 nucleotides: TGTGCCAGCAGCTTAGTGGCAGAAAGCTCCTACGAGCAGTACTTC.